The TCR beta chain described here comes from a study of a mutant IDH1 vaccine in newly diagnosed glioma. Study details: Therapy received beforehand was radiotherapy, temozolomide, or both, with most patients given both.

Using immunoSEQ multiplex PCR, the repertoire was profiled, and TCRdb retains in-frame clones only, with some absent. The sample records 68,000 or so clones, about four fifths being singletons. The sample's time point: baseline, week 1 (first vaccination visit). Treatment here: pre-vaccination baseline after standard-of-care therapy. Donor diagnoses consisted of new WHO grade 3 or 4 IDH1-mutant, ATRX-lost astrocytomas. Concerning this clone: Its antigen is undetermined.

Study-level results: No link was apparently found between pseudoprogression and changes in top peripheral T cell clonotypes. Most patients, roughly 92%, showed vaccine-induced immune responses.

The TCR sequence derives from a man aged 50 or older with glioma. The sample was PBMCs, taken from a glioma patient treated with radiotherapy, temozolomide or both.

The CDR3 here is CASSLAGVGGELFF. CDR3 coding DNA: TGTGCCAGCAGCTTGGCAGGGGTGGGCGGGGAGCTGTTTTTT. V and J are TRBV5-4 and TRBJ2-2, with a possible D match to TRBD1 (6 bases). The CDR3 contains 14 residues. Trimming stripped 0 bases from V and 7 bases from J, with 10 bases between. Looked up from germline, CDR1 is SGHNT and CDR2 is YYREEE (reference sequence).